This T cell receptor beta chain was captured in a study of T cells after yellow fever vaccination. TCR cDNA, made by 5'RACE template switching, carried an added universal primer site and UMIs. TCRdb analysed the 5' RACE reads with MiXCR anew, one entry per CDR3 protein. Of under 250,000 distinct CDR3 sequences in the sample, roughly 3% were seen once. The receptor comes from a man between 18 and 29 years old who received the YFV17D yellow fever vaccine. Specimen: CD4+ T cells sorted from PBMCs, collected 10 days after the yellow fever booster vaccination.

The CDR3 loop reads CASRRTSGDTDTQYF. CDR3 coding DNA: TGTGCCAGCAGGAGGACTAGCGGGGACACAGATACGCAGTATTTT. The rearrangement joins TRBV5-4 to TRBJ2-3; TRBD2 aligns across 12 bases. Germline CDR1 is SGHNT and CDR2 is YYREEE (reference sequence). This CDR3 has 15 amino acids. Unmatched junction bases numbered 3, after V lost 5 bases and J lost 2 bases. The variable domain in full, with the rest retrieved from reference TRBV5-4 and TRBJ2-3, is ETGVTQSPTHLIKTRGQQVTLRCSSQSGHNTVSWYQQALGQGPQFIFQYYREEENGRGNFPPRFSGLQFPNYSSELNVNALELDDSALYLCASRRTSGDTDTQYFGPGTRLTVL.